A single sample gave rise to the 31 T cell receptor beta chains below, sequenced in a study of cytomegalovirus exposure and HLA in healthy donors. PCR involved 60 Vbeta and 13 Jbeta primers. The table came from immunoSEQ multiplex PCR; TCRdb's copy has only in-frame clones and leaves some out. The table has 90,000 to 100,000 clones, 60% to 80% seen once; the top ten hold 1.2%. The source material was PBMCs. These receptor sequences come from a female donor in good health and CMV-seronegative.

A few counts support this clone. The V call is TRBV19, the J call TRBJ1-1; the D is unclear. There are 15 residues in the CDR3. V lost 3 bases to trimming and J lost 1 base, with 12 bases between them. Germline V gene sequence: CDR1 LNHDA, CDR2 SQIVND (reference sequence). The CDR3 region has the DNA TGTGCCAGTAGTATCCTGAGGGTTGGGAACACTGAAGCTTTCTTT. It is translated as CASSILRVGNTEAFF.

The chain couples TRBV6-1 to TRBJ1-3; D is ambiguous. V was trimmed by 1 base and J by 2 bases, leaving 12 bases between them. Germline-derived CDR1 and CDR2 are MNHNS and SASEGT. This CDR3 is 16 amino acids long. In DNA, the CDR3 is TGTGCCAGCAGTGAAGGACCCTCAAGCGCTGGAAACACCATATATTTT. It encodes CASSEGPSSAGNTIYF.

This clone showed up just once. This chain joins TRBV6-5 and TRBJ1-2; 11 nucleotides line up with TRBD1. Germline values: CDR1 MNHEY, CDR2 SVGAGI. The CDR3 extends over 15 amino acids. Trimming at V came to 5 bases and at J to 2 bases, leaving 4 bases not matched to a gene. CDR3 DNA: TGTGCCAGCAGTCCCGGGACAGGGGGAAACTATGGCTACACCTTC. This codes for CASSPGTGGNYGYTF.

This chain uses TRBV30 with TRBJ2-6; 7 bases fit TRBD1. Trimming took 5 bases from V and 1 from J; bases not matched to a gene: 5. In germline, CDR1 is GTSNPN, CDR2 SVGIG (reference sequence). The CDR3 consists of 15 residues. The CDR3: CAWDREVSGANVLTF. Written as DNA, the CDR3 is TGTGCCTGGGACAGGGAAGTTTCTGGGGCCAACGTCCTGACTTTC.

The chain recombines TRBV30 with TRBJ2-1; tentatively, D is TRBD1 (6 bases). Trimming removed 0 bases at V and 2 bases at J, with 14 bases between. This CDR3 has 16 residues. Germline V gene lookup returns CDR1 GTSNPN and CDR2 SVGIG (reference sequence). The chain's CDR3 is CAWSVPDRVAYNEQFF. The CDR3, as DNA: TGTGCCTGGAGTGTACCGGACAGAGTGGCCTACAATGAGCAGTTCTTC.

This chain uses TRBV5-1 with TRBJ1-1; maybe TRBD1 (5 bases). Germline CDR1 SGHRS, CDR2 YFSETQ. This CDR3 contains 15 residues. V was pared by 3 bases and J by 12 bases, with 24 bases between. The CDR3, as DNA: TGCGCCAGCAGCTGGGGCGGTCCAACCTTCGTGTCGTCTTTCTTT. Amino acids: CASSWGGPTFVSSFF.

The CDR3 region has the DNA TGCGCCAGCAGCTTGGCCGGGCAGGGGGTTGAGACCCAGTACTTC. Its protein product is CASSLAGQGVETQYF. V is TRBV5-1 and J is TRBJ2-5; 7 bases align to TRBD1. This CDR3 has 15 amino acids. V shed 0 bases and J 5 bases; nucleotides not matched to a gene: 7. Germline V CDR1 and CDR2: SGHRS, YFSETQ.

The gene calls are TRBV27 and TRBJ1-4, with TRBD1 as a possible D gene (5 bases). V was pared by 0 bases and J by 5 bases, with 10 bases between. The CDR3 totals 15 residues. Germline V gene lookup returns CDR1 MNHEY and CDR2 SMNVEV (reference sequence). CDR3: CASSLSGGMNEKLFF. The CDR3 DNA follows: TGTGCCAGCAGTTTATCCGGGGGGATGAATGAAAAACTGTTTTTT. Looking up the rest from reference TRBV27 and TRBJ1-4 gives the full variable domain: EAQVTQNPRYLITVTGKKLTVTCSQNMNHEYMSWYRQDPGLGLRQIYYSMNVEVTDKGDVPEGYKVSRKEKRNFPLILESPSPNQTSLYFCASSLSGGMNEKLFFGSGTQLSVL.

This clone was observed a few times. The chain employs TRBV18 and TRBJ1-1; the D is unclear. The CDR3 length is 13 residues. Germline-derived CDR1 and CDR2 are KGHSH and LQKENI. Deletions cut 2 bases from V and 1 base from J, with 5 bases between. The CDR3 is CASSPNRNTEAFF. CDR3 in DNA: TGTGCCAGCTCACCAAACAGGAACACTGAAGCTTTCTTT. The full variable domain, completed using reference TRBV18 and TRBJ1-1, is NAGVMQNPRHLVRRRGQEARLRCSPMKGHSHVYWYRQLPEEGLKFMVYLQKENIIDESGMPKERFSAEFPKEGPSILRIQQVVRGDSAAYFCASSPNRNTEAFFGQGTRLTVV.

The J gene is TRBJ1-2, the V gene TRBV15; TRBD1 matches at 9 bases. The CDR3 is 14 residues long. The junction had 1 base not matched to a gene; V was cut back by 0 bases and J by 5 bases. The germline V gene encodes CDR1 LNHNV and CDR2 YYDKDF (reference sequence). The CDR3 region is CATSRETGGYGYTF. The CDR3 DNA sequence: TGTGCCACCAGCAGAGAGACAGGGGGTTATGGCTACACCTTC.

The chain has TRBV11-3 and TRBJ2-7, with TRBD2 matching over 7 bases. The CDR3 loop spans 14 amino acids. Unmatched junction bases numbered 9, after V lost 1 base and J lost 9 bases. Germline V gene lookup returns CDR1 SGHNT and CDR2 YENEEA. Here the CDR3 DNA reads TGTGCCAGCAGCTTAGGTACTAGCGTGGCGGGGCAGTACTTC. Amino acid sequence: CASSLGTSVAGQYF.

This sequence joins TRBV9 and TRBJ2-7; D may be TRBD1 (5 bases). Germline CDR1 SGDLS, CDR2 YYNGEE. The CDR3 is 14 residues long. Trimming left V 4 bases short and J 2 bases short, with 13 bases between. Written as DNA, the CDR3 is TGTGCCAGCAGCCCCCTTGACAGAGCCTACGAGCAGTACTTC. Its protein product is CASSPLDRAYEQYF.

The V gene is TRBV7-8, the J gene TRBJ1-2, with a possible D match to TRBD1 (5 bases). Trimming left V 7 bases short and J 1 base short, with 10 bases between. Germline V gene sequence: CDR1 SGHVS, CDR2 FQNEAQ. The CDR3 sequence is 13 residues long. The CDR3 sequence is CASTMGGNYGYTF. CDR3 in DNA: TGTGCCAGCACCATGGGGGGTAACTATGGCTACACCTTC.

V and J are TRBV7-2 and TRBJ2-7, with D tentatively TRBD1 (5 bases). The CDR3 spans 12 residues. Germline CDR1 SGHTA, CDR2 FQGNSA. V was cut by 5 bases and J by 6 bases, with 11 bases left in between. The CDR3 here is CASSIYRLEQYF. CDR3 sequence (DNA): TGTGCCAGCAGCATCTACAGGCTCGAGCAGTACTTC. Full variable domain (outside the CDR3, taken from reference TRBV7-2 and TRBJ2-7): GAGVSQSPSNKVTEKGKDVELRCDPISGHTALYWYRQSLGQGLEFLIYFQGNSAPDKSGLPSDRFSAERTGGSVSTLTIQRTQQEDSAVYLCASSIYRLEQYFGPGTRLTVT.

The CDR3 coding sequence is TGTGCCAGCAGCTGGCCGGGACAGAGCTCTGGAAACACCATATATTTT. This encodes CASSWPGQSSGNTIYF. The rearrangement uses TRBV6-6 and TRBJ1-3; 7 nucleotides match TRBD1. This CDR3 spans 16 amino acids. V was clipped by 6 bases and J by 0 bases; unmatched bases: 8. CDR1 is MNHNY, CDR2 SVGAGI, per germline (reference sequence).

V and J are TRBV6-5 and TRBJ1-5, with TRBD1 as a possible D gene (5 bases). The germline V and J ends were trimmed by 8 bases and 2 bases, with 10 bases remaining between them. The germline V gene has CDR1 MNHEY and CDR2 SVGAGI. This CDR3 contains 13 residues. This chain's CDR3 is CASGDSGNQPQHF. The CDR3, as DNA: TGTGCCAGCGGAGACAGTGGCAATCAGCCCCAGCATTTT.

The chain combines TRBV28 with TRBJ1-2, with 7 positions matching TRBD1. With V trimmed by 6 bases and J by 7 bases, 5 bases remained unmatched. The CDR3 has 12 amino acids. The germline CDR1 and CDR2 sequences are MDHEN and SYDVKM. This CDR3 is CASRQGKAGYTF. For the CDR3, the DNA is TGTGCCAGCAGACAGGGGAAGGCTGGCTACACCTTC.

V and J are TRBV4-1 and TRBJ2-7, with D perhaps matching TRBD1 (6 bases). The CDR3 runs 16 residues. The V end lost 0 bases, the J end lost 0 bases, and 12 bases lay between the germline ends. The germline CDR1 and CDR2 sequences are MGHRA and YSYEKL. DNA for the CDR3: TGCGCCAGCAGCCAAGATCTAGGGGGAGCCTCCTACGAGCAGTACTTC. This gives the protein CASSQDLGGASYEQYF.

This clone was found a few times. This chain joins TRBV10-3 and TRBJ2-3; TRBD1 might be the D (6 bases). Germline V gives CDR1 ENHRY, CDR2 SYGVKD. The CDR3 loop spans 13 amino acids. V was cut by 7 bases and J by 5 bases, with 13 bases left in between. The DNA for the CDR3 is TGTGCCATCAACAACAACAGGGAAGATACGCAGTATTTT. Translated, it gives CAINNNREDTQYF.

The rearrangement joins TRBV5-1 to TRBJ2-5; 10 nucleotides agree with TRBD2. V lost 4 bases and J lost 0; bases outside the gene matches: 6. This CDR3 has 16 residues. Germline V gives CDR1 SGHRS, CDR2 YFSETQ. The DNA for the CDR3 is TGCGCCAGCAGCGGTTGGACTAGCGGATACCAAGAGACCCAGTACTTC. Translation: CASSGWTSGYQETQYF.

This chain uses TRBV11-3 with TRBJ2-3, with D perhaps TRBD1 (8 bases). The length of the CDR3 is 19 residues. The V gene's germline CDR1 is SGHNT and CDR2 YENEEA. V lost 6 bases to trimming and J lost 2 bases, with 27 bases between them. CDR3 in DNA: TGTGCCAGCAGTTTTGGACAGGGAGGGGCCCAGAGGGACACAGATACGCAGTATTTT. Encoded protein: CASSFGQGGAQRDTDTQYF.

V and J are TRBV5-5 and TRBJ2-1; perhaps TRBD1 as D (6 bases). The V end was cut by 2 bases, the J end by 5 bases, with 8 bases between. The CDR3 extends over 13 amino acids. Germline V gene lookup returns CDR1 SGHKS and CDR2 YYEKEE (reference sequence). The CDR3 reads CASSLQGNNEQFF. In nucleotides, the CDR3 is TGTGCCAGCAGCTTACAGGGCAACAATGAGCAGTTCTTC.

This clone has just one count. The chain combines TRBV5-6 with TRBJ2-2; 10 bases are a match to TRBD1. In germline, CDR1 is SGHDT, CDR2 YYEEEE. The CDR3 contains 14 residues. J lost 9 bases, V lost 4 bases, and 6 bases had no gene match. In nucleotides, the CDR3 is TGTGCCAGCAGCCCGGACAGGGGGGGCCGGGAGCTGTTTTTT. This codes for CASSPDRGGRELFF.

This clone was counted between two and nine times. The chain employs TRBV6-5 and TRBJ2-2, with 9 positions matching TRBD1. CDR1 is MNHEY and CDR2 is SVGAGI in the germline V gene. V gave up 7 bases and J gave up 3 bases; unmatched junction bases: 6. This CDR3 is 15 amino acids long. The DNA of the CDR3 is TGTGCCAGCACCATCGGGACAGGGCACACCGGGGAGCTGTTTTTT. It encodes CASTIGTGHTGELFF.

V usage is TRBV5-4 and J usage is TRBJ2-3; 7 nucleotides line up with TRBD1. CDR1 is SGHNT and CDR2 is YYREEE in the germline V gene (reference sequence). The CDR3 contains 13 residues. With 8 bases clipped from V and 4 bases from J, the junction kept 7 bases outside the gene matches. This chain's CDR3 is CASTDRVSDTQYF. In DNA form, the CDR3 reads TGTGCCAGTACAGACAGGGTGTCAGATACGCAGTATTTT.

CDR3 loop: CASSFGLVHEQFF. The DNA for the CDR3 is TGTGCCAGCAGTTTTGGACTAGTCCATGAGCAGTTCTTC. The chain couples TRBV28 to TRBJ2-1; 7 nucleotides agree with TRBD2. Germline values: CDR1 MDHEN, CDR2 SYDVKM. The CDR3 has 13 residues. J was trimmed by 8 bases and V by 3 bases; bases with no gene match: 4.

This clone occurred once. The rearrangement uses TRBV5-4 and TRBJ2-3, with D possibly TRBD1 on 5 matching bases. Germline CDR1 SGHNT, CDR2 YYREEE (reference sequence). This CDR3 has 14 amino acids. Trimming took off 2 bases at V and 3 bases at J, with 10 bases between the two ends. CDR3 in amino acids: CASSLEGETDTQYF. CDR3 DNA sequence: TGTGCCAGCAGCTTAGAAGGGGAAACAGATACGCAGTATTTT.

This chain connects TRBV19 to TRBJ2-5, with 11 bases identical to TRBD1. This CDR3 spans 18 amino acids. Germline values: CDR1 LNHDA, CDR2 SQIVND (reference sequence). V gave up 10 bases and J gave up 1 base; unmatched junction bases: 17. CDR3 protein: CATVGQGARRNSQETQYF. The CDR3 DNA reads TGTGCCACCGTCGGACAGGGGGCGCGAAGAAACTCCCAAGAGACCCAGTACTTC.

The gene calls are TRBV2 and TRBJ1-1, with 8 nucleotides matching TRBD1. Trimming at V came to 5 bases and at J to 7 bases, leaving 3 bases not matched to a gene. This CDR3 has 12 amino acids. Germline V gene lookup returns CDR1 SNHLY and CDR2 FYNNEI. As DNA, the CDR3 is TGTGCCAGCAGTAGGGACAGGAGTGAAGCTTTCTTT. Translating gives CASSRDRSEAFF.

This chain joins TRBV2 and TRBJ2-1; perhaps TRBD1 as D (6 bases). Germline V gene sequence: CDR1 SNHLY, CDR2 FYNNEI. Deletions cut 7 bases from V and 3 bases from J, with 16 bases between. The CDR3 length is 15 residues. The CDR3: CASKIGGFGYNEQFF. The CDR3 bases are TGTGCCAGCAAAATAGGGGGATTTGGCTACAATGAGCAGTTCTTC.

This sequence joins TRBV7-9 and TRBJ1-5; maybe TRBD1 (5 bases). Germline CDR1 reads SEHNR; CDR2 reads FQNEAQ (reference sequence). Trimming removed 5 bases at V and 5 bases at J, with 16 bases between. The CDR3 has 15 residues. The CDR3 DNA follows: TGTGCCAGCAGCCCAGGGTTGGATTCCCATCAGCCCCAGCATTTT. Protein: CASSPGLDSHQPQHF.